Included here is one T cell receptor beta chain sequence, with context. V lost 0 bases to trimming and J lost 0 bases; unmatched junction nucleotides: 2. This CDR3 spans 16 amino acids. Germline CDR1 reads MNHNY; CDR2 reads SVGAGI (reference sequence). The data belong to a study of blood T cell repertoires in COVID-19. Looking at the study overall: The United States, Italy and Spain supplied acute and convalescent COVID-19 samples. PBMCs, B-cell-depleted T cells, or T cells provided the cDNA or gDNA that made up the material.

Source study methods: For nucleated cells, counts were estimated from reference gene primer amplification. The table came from immunoSEQ multiplex PCR; TCRdb's copy has only in-frame clones and leaves some out. V, J and clone size are taken as reported in that table, and D and trimming were inferred from the DNA itself. The sample includes about 260,000 clones, 75% to 90% seen only once; the top ten take around 9.2%. The sequencing input was peripheral blood. V and J are TRBV6-6 and TRBJ1-3, with 7 nucleotides matching TRBD1. The receptor comes from a human donor in a cohort sampled during active COVID-19. This CDR3 reads CASSYSRGLSGNTIYF. The CDR3 coding sequence is TGTGCCAGCAGTTACTCAAGGGGGCTCTCTGGAAACACCATATATTTT.